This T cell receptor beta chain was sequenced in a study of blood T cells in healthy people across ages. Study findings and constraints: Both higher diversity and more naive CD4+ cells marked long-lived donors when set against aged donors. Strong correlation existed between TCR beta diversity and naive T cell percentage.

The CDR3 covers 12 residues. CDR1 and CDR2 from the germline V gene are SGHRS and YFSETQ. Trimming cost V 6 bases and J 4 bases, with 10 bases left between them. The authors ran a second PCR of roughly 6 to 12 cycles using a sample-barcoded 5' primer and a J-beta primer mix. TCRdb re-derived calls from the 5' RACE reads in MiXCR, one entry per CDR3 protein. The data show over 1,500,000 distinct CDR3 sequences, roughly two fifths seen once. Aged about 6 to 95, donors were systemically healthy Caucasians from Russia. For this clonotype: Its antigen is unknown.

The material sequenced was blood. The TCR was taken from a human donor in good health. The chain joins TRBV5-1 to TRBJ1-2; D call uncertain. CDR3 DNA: TGCGCCAGCACCACGGACGGCTATGGCTACACCTTC. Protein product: CASTTDGYGYTF.